Here is one T cell receptor beta chain with its context. Its antigen is undetermined. These data originate in a study of monozygotic twins with cystic fibrosis. Whole-study results and caveats: V usage most resembled the co-twin in 13 of 16 pairs. The repertoire was suggested to be naive-dominated, clonality median around 0.01.

The CDR3 spans 14 residues. Germline CDR1 SGHVS, CDR2 FNYEAQ. V dropped 3 bases and J dropped 0 bases, with 9 bases sitting between them. Some clones are missing from TCRdb's copy, which holds only in-frame ones; the method was immunoSEQ multiplex PCR. The table shows about 23,000 clones, with approximately 89% occurring only once. The chain joins TRBV7-6 to TRBJ2-7, with D possibly TRBD2 on 5 matching bases. Sequences were obtained from blood. This clonotype was obtained from a girl aged 2-10 years with cystic fibrosis. The CDR3 nucleotides are TGTGCCAGCAGCTTGGAGGTCAGCTCCTACGAGCAGTACTTC. Its translation: CASSLEVSSYEQYF.